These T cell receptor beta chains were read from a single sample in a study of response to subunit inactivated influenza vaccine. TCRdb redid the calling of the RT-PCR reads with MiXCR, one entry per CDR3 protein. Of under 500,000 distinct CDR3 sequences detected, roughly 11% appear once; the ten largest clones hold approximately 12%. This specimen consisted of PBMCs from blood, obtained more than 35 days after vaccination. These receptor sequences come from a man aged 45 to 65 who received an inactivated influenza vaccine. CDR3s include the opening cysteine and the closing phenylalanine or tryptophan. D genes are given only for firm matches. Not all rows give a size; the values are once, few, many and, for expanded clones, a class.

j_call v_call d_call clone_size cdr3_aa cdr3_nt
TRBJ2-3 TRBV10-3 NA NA CAISGNREGDTQYF TGTGCCATCAGTGGAAACAGGGAGGGAGATACGCAGTATTTT
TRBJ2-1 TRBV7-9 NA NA CASSLGTQWLFF TGTGCCAGCAGCTTAGGGACTCAATGGTTGTTCTTC
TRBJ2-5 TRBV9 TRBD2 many CASSVDPGGRETQYF TGTGCCAGCAGCGTAGACCCGGGAGGCCGGGAGACCCAGTACTTC
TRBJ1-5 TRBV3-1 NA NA CASSQDRHQPQHF TGTGCCAGCAGCCAAGATAGGCATCAGCCCCAGCATTTT
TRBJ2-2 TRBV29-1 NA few CSVETGTANTGELFF TGCAGCGTTGAAACCGGGACGGCCAACACCGGGGAGCTGTTTTTT
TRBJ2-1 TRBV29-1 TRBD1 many CSVQRIYSGQGGNEQFF TGCAGCGTGCAACGAATTTACTCGGGACAGGGGGGCAATGAGCAGTTCTTC
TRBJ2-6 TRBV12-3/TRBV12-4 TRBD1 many CASGRDRVSGANVLTF TGTGCCAGCGGACGGGACAGGGTTTCTGGGGCCAACGTCCTGACTTTC
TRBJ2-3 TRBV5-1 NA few CASSLEQTDTQYF TGCGCCAGCAGCTTGGAGCAGACAGATACGCAGTATTTT
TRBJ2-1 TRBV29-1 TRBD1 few CSVSSGGFYNEHFF TGCAGCGTTAGCTCAGGGGGCTTCTACAATGAGCATTTCTTC
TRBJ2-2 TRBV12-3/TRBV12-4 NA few CASSTGHTGELFF TGTGCCAGCAGTACAGGGCACACCGGGGAGCTGTTTTTT
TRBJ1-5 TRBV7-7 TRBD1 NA CASSLEDLGQGADQPQHF TGTGCTAGCAGCTTAGAGGATCTAGGACAGGGGGCTGATCAGCCCCAGCATTTT
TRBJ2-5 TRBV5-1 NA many CASSLSTQETQYF TGCGCCAGCAGCTTGTCGACACAAGAGACCCAGTACTTC
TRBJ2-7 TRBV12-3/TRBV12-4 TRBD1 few CASSPGTGWAYEQYF TGTGCCAGCAGCCCTGGGACAGGGTGGGCCTACGAGCAGTACTTC
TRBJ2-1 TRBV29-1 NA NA CSVERTSEQFF TGCAGCGTTGAAAGAACTAGCGAGCAGTTCTTC
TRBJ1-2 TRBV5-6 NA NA CASSLGRSHGYTF TGTGCCAGCAGCTTGGGACGGAGCCATGGCTACACCTTC
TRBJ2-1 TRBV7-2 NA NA CASSLRRGGNEQFF TGTGCCAGCAGCTTACGGCGGGGTGGCAATGAGCAGTTCTTC
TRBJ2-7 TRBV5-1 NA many CASSWGRQAYEQYF TGCGCCAGCAGCTGGGGACGTCAAGCCTACGAGCAGTACTTC
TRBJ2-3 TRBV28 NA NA CGSSLLQFGTTTDTQYF TGTGGCAGCAGTTTATTACAGTTTGGGACAACCACAGATACGCAGTATTTT
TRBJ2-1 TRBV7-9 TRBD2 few CASTPRLAGGNEQFF TGTGCCAGCACCCCTCGACTAGCGGGAGGAAATGAGCAGTTCTTC
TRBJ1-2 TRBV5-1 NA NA CASSLGQALYGYTF TGCGCCAGCAGCTTGGGACAGGCCTTGTATGGCTACACCTTC
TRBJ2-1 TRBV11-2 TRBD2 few CASSAPTGGRNNEQFF TGTGCCAGCAGCGCGCCTACGGGGGGGCGGAACAATGAGCAGTTCTTC
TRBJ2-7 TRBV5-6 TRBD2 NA CASSPRLAGPMAEQYF TGTGCCAGCAGCCCCCGACTAGCGGGACCCATGGCCGAGCAGTACTTC
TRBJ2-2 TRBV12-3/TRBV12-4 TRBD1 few CASSFATGDTGELFF TGTGCCAGCAGTTTCGCAACAGGGGACACCGGGGAGCTGTTTTTT
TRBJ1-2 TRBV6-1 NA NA CASSARGVNYGYTF TGTGCCAGCAGTGCCCGGGGGGTGAACTATGGCTACACCTTC
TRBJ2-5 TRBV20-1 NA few CSASRGEVKETQYF TGCAGTGCGAGTAGAGGGGAAGTAAAAGAGACCCAGTACTTC
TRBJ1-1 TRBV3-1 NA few CASSQVYLGVNTEAFF TGTGCCAGCAGCCAAGTTTATCTGGGTGTGAACACTGAAGCTTTCTTT
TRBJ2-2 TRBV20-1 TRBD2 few CSARGERGYLGELFF TGCAGTGCTAGGGGGGAGCGGGGGTACCTCGGGGAGCTGTTTTTT
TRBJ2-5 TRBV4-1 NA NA CASSQARKETQYF TGCGCCAGCAGCCAAGCCCGAAAAGAGACCCAGTACTTC
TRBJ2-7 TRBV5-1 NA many CASSQRDVTYEQYF TGCGCCAGCAGTCAACGGGACGTTACCTACGAGCAGTACTTC
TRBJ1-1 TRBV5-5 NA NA CASSLGHLNTEAFF TGTGCCAGCAGCTTGGGGCACCTGAACACTGAAGCTTTCTTT
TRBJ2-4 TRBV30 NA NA CAWGLAKNIQYF TGTGCCTGGGGTCTAGCCAAAAACATTCAGTACTTC
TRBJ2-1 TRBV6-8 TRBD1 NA CASSYLKGACYEQFF TGTGCCAGCAGTTACTTGAAGGGGGCTTGCTATGAGCAGTTCTTC
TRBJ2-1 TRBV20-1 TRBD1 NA CSARTGAYNEQFF TGCAGTGCCAGGACAGGGGCGTACAATGAGCAGTTCTTC
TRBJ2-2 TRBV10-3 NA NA CAISEPGAGELFF TGTGCCATCAGTGAGCCGGGGGCCGGGGAGCTGTTTTTT
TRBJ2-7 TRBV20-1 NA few CSAQDAYEQYF TGCAGTGCTCAAGACGCCTACGAGCAGTACTTC
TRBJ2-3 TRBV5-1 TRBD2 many CASSLDAGGPFVDTQYF TGCGCCAGCAGCTTGGATGCGGGAGGGCCTTTTGTAGATACGCAGTATTTT
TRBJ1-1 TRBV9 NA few CASRELRVEAFF TGTGCCAGCAGAGAGCTTAGGGTTGAAGCTTTCTTT
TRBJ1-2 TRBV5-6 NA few CASSLSDLRGYTF TGTGCCAGCAGCTTGTCGGACCTTCGAGGCTACACCTTC
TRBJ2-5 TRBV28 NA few CASSSFIGQTQETQYF TGTGCCAGCAGTTCGTTCATAGGACAGACCCAAGAGACCCAGTACTTC
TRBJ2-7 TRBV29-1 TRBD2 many CSVEWNGGRGYEQYF TGCAGCGTTGAATGGAACGGCGGGAGGGGATACGAGCAGTACTTC
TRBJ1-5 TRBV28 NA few CASLGGYQPQHF TGTGCCAGCCTGGGGGGGTATCAGCCCCAGCATTTT
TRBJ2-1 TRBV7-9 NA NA CASKLRRDANEQFF TGTGCCAGCAAACTTAGACGGGATGCTAATGAGCAGTTCTTC
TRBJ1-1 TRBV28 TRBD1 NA CASARGGGTEAFF TGTGCCAGTGCCCGAGGGGGCGGGACTGAAGCTTTCTTT
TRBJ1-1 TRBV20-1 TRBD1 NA CSAETGPIEAFF TGCAGTGCCGAGACAGGGCCGATTGAAGCTTTCTTT
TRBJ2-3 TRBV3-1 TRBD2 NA CASGAGGPTDTQYF TGTGCCAGCGGAGCGGGGGGACCCACAGATACGCAGTATTTT
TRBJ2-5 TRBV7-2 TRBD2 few CASSSPGLAGAGTQYF TGTGCCAGCAGCTCCCCGGGACTAGCGGGGGCAGGGACCCAGTACTTC
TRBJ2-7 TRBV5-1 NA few CASSLYVGQYEQYF TGCGCCAGCAGCTTGTATGTCGGGCAGTACGAGCAGTACTTC
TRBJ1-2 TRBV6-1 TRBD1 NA CASTHGGQISITDGYTF TGTGCCAGCACCCACGGGGGACAGATATCGATTACGGATGGCTACACCTTC
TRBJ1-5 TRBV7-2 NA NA CASSLGLAGSHQPQHF TGTGCCAGCAGCTTAGGTTTGGCAGGGTCTCATCAGCCCCAGCATTTT
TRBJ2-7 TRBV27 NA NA CASSLNPSYYEQYF TGTGCCAGCAGTTTAAATCCCAGTTACTACGAGCAGTACTTC